The clone carrying this TCR beta chain occurred many times. This sample was taken from a study of regulatory T cells in long-lasting Graves disease. Germline assignment: CDR1 MDHEN and CDR2 SYDVKM. The CDR3 sequence is 15 residues long. V lost 5 bases, J lost 4 bases, and 17 bases lay in between. Stated time point: persistent/refractory GD, antithyroid drugs over 5 years with positive TRAb. Extracted PBMC RNA gave rise to the TCR library. For TCR beta, libraries came from iRepertoire HTBI primers and Arm-PCR of CDR3 regions. TCRdb re-called the multiplex PCR reads with MiXCR, one entry per CDR3 protein. The table records some 280,000 distinct CDR3 sequences, 20% to 25% of them present only once.

The sequenced sample was peripheral blood mononuclear cells (PBMCs), obtained when the disease was refractory, from a patient treated with antithyroid drugs. The TCR originated in a female donor with Graves disease. The chain joins TRBV28 to TRBJ1-2, with a tentative D call TRBD1 (5 bases). CDR3 in DNA: TGTGCCAGCAGTCAGCGACAGATTCCGGGCTATGGCTACACCTTC. It encodes CASSQRQIPGYGYTF.